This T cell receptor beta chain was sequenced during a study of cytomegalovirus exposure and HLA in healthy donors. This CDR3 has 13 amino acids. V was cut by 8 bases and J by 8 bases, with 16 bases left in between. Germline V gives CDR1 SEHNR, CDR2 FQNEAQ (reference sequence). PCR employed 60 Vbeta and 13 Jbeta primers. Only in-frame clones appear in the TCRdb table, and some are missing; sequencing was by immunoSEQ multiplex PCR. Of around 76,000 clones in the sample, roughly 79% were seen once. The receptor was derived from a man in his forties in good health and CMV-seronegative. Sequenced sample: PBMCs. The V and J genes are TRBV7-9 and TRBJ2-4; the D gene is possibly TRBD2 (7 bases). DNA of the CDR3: TGTGCCAGCTCATGGGAGGGGGGGGACATTCAGTACTTC. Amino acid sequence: CASSWEGGDIQYF.